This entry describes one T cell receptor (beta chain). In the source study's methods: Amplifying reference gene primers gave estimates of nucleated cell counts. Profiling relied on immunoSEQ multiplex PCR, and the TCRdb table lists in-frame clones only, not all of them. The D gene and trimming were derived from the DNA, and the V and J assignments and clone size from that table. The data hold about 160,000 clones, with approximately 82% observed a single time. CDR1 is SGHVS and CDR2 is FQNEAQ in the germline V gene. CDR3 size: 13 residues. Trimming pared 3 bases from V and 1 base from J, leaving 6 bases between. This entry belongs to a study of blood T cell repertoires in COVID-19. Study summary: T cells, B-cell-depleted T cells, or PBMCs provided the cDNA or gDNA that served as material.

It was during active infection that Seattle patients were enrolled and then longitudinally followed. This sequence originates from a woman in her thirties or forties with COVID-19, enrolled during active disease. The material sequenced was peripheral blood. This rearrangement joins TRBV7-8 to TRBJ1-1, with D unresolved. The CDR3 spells CASSFQANTEAFF. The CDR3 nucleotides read TGTGCCAGCAGCTTCCAGGCGAACACTGAAGCTTTCTTT.